This T cell receptor beta chain was captured in a study of CD8 T cells in Susac syndrome. CDR3 length: 15 amino acids. V dropped 3 bases and J dropped 7 bases, with 14 bases sitting between them. Germline lookup yields CDR1 SGDLS and CDR2 YYNGEE. Healthy donors served as age- and sex-matched controls. RNA, at about 0.45 to 1 ug, was reverse transcribed with random hexamers. TCRdb fed the immunoSEQ multiplex PCR reads into MiXCR, producing one record per CDR3 protein. In the table there are about 110,000 distinct CDR3 sequences, around 97% of which are singletons. The sample consisted of CD4+ T cells from PBMCs. This chain links TRBV9 with TRBJ1-6, with D possibly being TRBD1 (5 bases). This receptor was obtained from a human donor in good health. The CDR3 nucleotides are TGTGCCAGCAGCGCTGGGGGGGAGGACAATTCACCCCTCCACTTT. Residues: CASSAGGEDNSPLHF.